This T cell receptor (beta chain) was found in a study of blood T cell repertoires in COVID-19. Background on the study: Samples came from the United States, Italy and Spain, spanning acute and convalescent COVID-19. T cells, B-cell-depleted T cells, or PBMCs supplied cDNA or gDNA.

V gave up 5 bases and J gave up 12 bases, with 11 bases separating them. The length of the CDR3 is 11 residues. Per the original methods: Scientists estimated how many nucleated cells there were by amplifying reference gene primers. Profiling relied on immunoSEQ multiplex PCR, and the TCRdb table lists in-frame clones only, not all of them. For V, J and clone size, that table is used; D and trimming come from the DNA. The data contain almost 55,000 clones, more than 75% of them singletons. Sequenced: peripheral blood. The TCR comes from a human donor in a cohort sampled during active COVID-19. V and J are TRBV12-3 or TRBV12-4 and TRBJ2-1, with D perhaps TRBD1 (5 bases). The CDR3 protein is CASSLRGGQFF. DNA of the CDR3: TGTGCCAGCAGTCTTAGGGGTGGGCAGTTCTTC.